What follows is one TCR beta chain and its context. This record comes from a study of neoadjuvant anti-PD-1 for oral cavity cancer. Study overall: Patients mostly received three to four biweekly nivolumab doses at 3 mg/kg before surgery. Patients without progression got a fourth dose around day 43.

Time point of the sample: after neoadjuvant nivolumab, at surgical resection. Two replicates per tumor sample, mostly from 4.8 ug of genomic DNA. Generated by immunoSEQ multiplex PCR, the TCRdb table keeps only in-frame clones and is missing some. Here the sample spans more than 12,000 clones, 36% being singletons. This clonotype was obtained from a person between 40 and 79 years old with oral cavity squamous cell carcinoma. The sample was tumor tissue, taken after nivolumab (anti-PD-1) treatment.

This CDR3 is CASSYSISGLQPQHF. The CDR3 DNA sequence: TGTGCCAGCAGTTACTCGATTTCCGGGTTGCAGCCCCAGCATTTT. J is TRBJ1-5 and V is TRBV6-5; D call uncertain. The CDR3 totals 15 residues. Trimming pared 0 bases from V and 7 bases from J, leaving 13 bases between. The germline V gene has CDR1 MNHEY and CDR2 SVGAGI.